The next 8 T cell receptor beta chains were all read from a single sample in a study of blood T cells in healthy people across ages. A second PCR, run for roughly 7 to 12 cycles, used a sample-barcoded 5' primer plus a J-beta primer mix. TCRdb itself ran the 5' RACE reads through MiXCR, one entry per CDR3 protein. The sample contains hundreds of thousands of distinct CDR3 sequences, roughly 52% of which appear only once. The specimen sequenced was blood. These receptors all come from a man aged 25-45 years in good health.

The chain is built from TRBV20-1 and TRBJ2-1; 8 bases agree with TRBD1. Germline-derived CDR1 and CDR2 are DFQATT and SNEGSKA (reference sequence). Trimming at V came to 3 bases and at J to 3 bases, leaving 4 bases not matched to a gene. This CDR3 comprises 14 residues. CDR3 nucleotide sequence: TGCAGTGCTAGTTGGGACAGGATCTACAATGAGCAGTTCTTC. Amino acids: CSASWDRIYNEQFF.

The CDR3 DNA reads TGTGCCAGCAGTTCTGGTGGAACAGCGGGAGGGCGGAATACGCAGTATTTT. Translated: CASSSGGTAGGRNTQYF. This rearrangement joins TRBV6-5 to TRBJ2-3, with TRBD2 matching 10 bases. Germline CDR1 MNHEY, CDR2 SVGAGI. CDR3 length: 17 residues. V was pared by 4 bases and J by 7 bases, with 14 bases of the junction left unmatched.

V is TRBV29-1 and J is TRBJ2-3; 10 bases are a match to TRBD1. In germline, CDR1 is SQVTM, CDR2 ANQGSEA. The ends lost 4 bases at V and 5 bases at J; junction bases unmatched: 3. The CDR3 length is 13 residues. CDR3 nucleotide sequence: TGCAGCGTTGGACAGGGGGCAGGAGATACGCAGTATTTT. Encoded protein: CSVGQGAGDTQYF.

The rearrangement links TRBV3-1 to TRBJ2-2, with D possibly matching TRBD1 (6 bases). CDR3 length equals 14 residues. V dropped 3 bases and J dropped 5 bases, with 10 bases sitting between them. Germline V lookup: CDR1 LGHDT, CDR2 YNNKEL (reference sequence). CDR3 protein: CASSHYRDTGELFF. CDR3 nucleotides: TGTGCCAGCAGCCATTACAGGGATACCGGGGAGCTGTTTTTT.

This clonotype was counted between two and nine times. The CDR3, as DNA: TGCGCCAGCGGCATGGGACAGCAAGAGACCCAGTACTTC. The encoded protein is CASGMGQQETQYF. The genes are TRBV5-1 and TRBJ2-5, with 7 bases identical to TRBD1. The germline CDR1 and CDR2 sequences are SGHRS and YFSETQ. The CDR3 has 13 amino acids. Germline trimming cut 7 bases from V and 2 bases from J; bases unmatched to any gene: 5.

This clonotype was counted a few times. In DNA form, the CDR3 reads TGTGCCAGCAGCGACCGGGACAGGGAATACGAGCAGTACTTC. It yields the protein CASSDRDREYEQYF. The chain has TRBV7-9 and TRBJ2-7; 9 nucleotides line up with TRBD1. V was clipped by 5 bases and J by 4 bases; unmatched bases: 6. CDR1 SEHNR and CDR2 FQNEAQ come from the germline V gene (reference sequence). This CDR3 has 14 residues. Looking up the rest from reference TRBV7-9 and TRBJ2-7 gives the full variable domain: DTGVSQNPRHKITKRGQNVTFRCDPISEHNRLYWYRQTLGQGPEFLTYFQNEAQLEKSRLLSDRFSAERPKGSFSTLEIQRTEQGDSAMYLCASSDRDREYEQYFGPGTRLTVT.

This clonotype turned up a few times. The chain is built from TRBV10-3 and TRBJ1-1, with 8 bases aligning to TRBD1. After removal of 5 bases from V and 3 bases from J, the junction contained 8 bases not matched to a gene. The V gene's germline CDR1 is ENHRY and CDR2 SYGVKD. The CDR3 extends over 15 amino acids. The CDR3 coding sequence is TGTGCCATCAGTACTAGACAGGGGATGGACACTGAAGCTTTCTTT. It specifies CAISTRQGMDTEAFF.

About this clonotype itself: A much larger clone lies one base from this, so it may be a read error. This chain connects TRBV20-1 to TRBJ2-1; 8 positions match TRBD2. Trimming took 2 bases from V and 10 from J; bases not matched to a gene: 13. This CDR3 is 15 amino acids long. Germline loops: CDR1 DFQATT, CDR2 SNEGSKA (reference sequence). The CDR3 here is CSARFRAGAYDEQFF. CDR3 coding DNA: TGCAGTGCTAGATTCCGAGCGGGGGCTTACGACGAGCAGTTCTTC.